These 23 T cell receptor beta chains came from one sample sequenced in a study of blood T cell repertoires in COVID-19. Clones were sequenced by immunoSEQ multiplex PCR, and TCRdb holds only the in-frame ones, with some missing. Here the sample spans around 230,000 clones, 82% being singletons. Sequencing was carried out using peripheral blood. The origin of the receptors is a woman in her sixties with active or convalescent COVID-19.

The chain couples TRBV15 to TRBJ2-5; TRBD2 matches 13 bases. The CDR3 runs 16 residues. Germline assignment: CDR1 LNHNV and CDR2 YYDKDF (reference sequence). V shed 5 bases and J 3 bases; nucleotides not matched to a gene: 6. The CDR3 nucleotides read TGTGCCACCAGCGTACGACTAGCGGGGGGTGAAGAGACCCAGTACTTC. The encoded protein is CATSVRLAGGEETQYF.

The chain uses TRBV28 and TRBJ2-3; 9 bases match TRBD1. The CDR3 runs to 18 residues. Germline CDR1 reads MDHEN; CDR2 reads SYDVKM. The V and J ends lost 2 bases and 3 bases, in that order; junction bases with no gene match: 12. The chain's CDR3 is CASSLGRDYRGRTDTQYF. Here the CDR3 DNA reads TGTGCCAGCAGTTTAGGTCGCGATTACAGGGGGCGGACAGATACGCAGTATTTT.

This clone was picked up a small number of times. The chain links TRBV7-9 to TRBJ1-1; D might be TRBD1 (5 bases). This CDR3 has 13 residues. V gave up 5 bases and J gave up 3 bases, with 10 bases separating them. CDR1 and CDR2 from the germline V gene are SEHNR and FQNEAQ (reference sequence). The CDR3 here is CASSVQVYTEAFF. In nucleotides, the CDR3 is TGTGCCAGCAGCGTACAGGTTTACACTGAAGCTTTCTTT.

This chain connects TRBV5-1 to TRBJ2-1, with 11 bases lining up with TRBD2. Per the germline V gene, CDR1 is SGHRS and CDR2 is YFSETQ. The CDR3 runs 17 residues. The J segment lost 5 bases and the V segment lost 4 bases, leaving 11 bases of the junction unmatched. The CDR3, as DNA: TGCGCCAGCAGCCCGAGACCGCTAGCGGGGGGCGACAATGAGCAGTTCTTC. It specifies CASSPRPLAGGDNEQFF.

A remark on this clone: One end of the junction varies from germline; a read error may be responsible. The CDR3 loop is CASRYYSRRGGPSYNEQFF. The CDR3, as DNA: TGTGCCAGCAGATACTACTCAAGGCGGGGGGGCCCCTCCTACAATGAGCAGTTCTTC. This rearrangement joins TRBV6-2 or TRBV6-3 to TRBJ2-1, with 9 bases fitting TRBD2. Per the germline V gene, CDR1 is MNHEY and CDR2 is SVGEGT. This CDR3 has 19 amino acids.

Regarding this clone: One junction end disagrees with the germline gene, perhaps due to a read error. The V and J genes are TRBV5-1 and TRBJ2-7; a weak D match, TRBD2 (6 bases). Germline V gene lookup returns CDR1 SGHRS and CDR2 YFSETQ. The CDR3 is 14 amino acids. The CDR3 DNA reads as TGCGCCAGCAGCCTGGAGGGGTTCTTCTACGAGCAGCACTTC. As protein: CASSLEGFFYEQHF. The variable domain in full, with the rest retrieved from reference TRBV5-1 and TRBJ2-7, is KAGVTQTPRYLIKTRGQQVTLSCSPISGHRSVSWYQQTPGQGLQFLFEYFSETQRNKGNFPGRFSGRQFSNSRSEMNVSTLELGDSALYLCASSLEGFFYEQHFGPGTRLTVT.

This clone was counted only a few times. This chain uses TRBV6-2 or TRBV6-3 with TRBJ2-7; D ambiguous. Germline V gene lookup returns CDR1 MNHEY and CDR2 SVGEGT. Deletions cut 5 bases from V and 3 bases from J, with 8 bases between. The CDR3 contains 12 residues. The CDR3 sequence: CASSTQSYEQYF. For the CDR3, the DNA is TGTGCCAGCAGTACACAAAGCTACGAGCAGTACTTC.

This clone turned up a few times. The chain joins TRBV3-1 (or the pseudogene TRBV3-2) to TRBJ2-5; 16 positions agree with TRBD2. The CDR3 has 16 amino acids. Germline trimming cut 0 bases from V and 5 bases from J; bases unmatched to any gene: 0. Germline CDR1 is LGHDT and CDR2 is YNNKEL (reference sequence). CDR3 sequence reads: CASSQEGLAGGETQYF. The DNA for the CDR3 is TGTGCCAGCAGCCAAGAGGGACTAGCGGGGGGGGAGACCCAGTACTTC.

This clone was picked up a small number of times. The chain employs TRBV19 and TRBJ1-4; 7 nucleotides align to TRBD1. Germline CDR1 LNHDA, CDR2 SQIVND (reference sequence). V lost 5 bases to trimming and J lost 3 bases; unmatched junction nucleotides: 6. CDR3 size: 15 residues. The CDR3 reads CASSPWDSANEKLFF. CDR3 sequence (DNA): TGTGCCAGTAGTCCTTGGGACAGTGCTAATGAAAAACTGTTTTTT.

The chain joins TRBV4-1 to TRBJ2-1; 7 bases match TRBD1. This CDR3 has 17 amino acids. The V and J ends lost 1 base and 4 bases, in that order; junction bases with no gene match: 10. The germline V gene encodes CDR1 MGHRA and CDR2 YSYEKL. The CDR3 loop is CASSQAGRGQRYNEQFF. The CDR3 DNA reads TGCGCCAGCAGCCAAGCGGGCAGGGGACAGAGGTACAATGAGCAGTTCTTC.

The chain couples TRBV7-2 to TRBJ1-1; tentatively, D is TRBD1 (6 bases). Germline CDR1 SGHTA, CDR2 FQGNSA. CDR3 size: 15 residues. Between the trimmed V and J ends, which lost 6 bases and 1 base, there was a span of 15 bases. Here the CDR3 reads CASRAGGHWNTEAFF. The DNA for the CDR3 is TGTGCCAGCAGGGCGGGGGGGCACTGGAACACTGAAGCTTTCTTT.

The chain joins TRBV28 to TRBJ1-2, with no clear D. CDR1 MDHEN and CDR2 SYDVKM come from the germline V gene. The CDR3 has 13 amino acids. The V end was cut by 0 bases, the J end by 8 bases, with 10 bases between. The CDR3 loop reads CASSLWEAGGYTF. DNA of the CDR3: TGTGCCAGCAGTTTATGGGAGGCGGGGGGCTACACCTTC.

This chain joins TRBV6-4 and TRBJ2-2; 7 bases agree with TRBD2. V was pared by 6 bases and J by 0 bases, with 4 bases of the junction left unmatched. CDR3 size: 15 residues. In germline, CDR1 is MRHNA, CDR2 SNTAGT. CDR3 loop: CASSKGGSNTGELFF. The CDR3 DNA follows: TGTGCCAGCAGCAAGGGAGGGTCGAACACCGGGGAGCTGTTTTTT.

This chain connects TRBV5-1 to TRBJ2-1; TRBD2 matches 8 bases. There are 15 residues in the CDR3. From germline, CDR1 is SGHRS and CDR2 YFSETQ. Trimming at V came to 0 bases and at J to 9 bases, leaving 8 bases not matched to a gene. The CDR3 loop reads CASSLEGGGLREQFF. The DNA of the CDR3 is TGCGCCAGCAGCTTGGAGGGCGGGGGGCTTCGTGAGCAGTTCTTC.

The chain has TRBV2 and TRBJ1-4; D gene unclear. The germline CDR1 and CDR2 sequences are SNHLY and FYNNEI. The CDR3 has 14 residues. Between the trimmed V and J ends, which lost 6 bases and 2 bases, there was a span of 10 bases. The CDR3 here is CASRPDNTNEKLFF. CDR3 coding DNA: TGTGCCAGCAGACCCGACAATACTAATGAAAAACTGTTTTTT.

The chain joins TRBV2 to TRBJ2-5; 9 bases are shared with TRBD2. After removal of 10 bases from V and 5 bases from J, the junction contained 8 bases not matched to a gene. The length of the CDR3 is 13 residues. Per the germline V gene, CDR1 is SNHLY and CDR2 is FYNNEI. The CDR3 reads CATPGTSRETQYF. The DNA of the CDR3 is TGTGCCACACCCGGGACTAGCCGTGAGACCCAGTACTTC.

V and J are TRBV11-2 and TRBJ1-1, with D hard to call. Germline values: CDR1 SGHAT, CDR2 FQNNGV. This CDR3 is built from 17 residues. Between the trimmed V and J ends, which lost 0 bases and 0 bases, there was a span of 14 bases. The CDR3 spells CASSLDRGHNMNTEAFF. CDR3 nucleotides: TGTGCCAGCAGCTTAGATCGGGGTCATAACATGAACACTGAAGCTTTCTTT.

This chain uses TRBV25-1 with TRBJ1-1, with a possible D match to TRBD1 (6 bases). Germline V lookup: CDR1 MGHDK, CDR2 SYGVNS. CDR3 length: 16 amino acids. The V and J ends lost 6 bases and 0 bases respectively, with 17 bases between them. This CDR3 reads CASRYFSGEMNTEAFF. In DNA, the CDR3 is TGTGCCAGCAGGTATTTTTCAGGGGAGATGAACACTGAAGCTTTCTTT.

In the case of this clone: The sample holds other DNA sequences that translate to the same CDR3. The chain employs TRBV30 and TRBJ2-2; TRBD1 agrees at 7 bases. The CDR3 loop spans 13 amino acids. The germline V gene has CDR1 GTSNPN and CDR2 SVGIG (reference sequence). Trimming cost V 2 bases and J 5 bases; bases outside gene matches: 2. CDR3 region: CAWSRQGTGELFF. As DNA, the CDR3 is TGTGCCTGGAGTCGACAGGGAACCGGGGAGCTGTTTTTT.

This chain uses TRBV6-1 with TRBJ2-7, with D possibly being TRBD1 (5 bases). V was pared by 0 bases and J by 3 bases, with 9 bases between. Germline V lookup: CDR1 MNHNS, CDR2 SASEGT. The CDR3 extends over 14 amino acids. Here the CDR3 reads CASSEAGALYEQYF. The CDR3 DNA reads as TGTGCCAGCAGTGAAGCTGGGGCACTCTACGAGCAGTACTTC.

This sequence joins TRBV11-3 and TRBJ2-3, with 7 bases lining up with TRBD2. V dropped 2 bases and J dropped 4; count of bases not matched to a gene: 3. The CDR3 loop spans 14 amino acids. CDR1 and CDR2 (germline): SGHNT, YENEEA. The DNA of the CDR3 is TGTGCCAGCAGCTTAACTAGCGAAGCAGATACGCAGTATTTT. Translation: CASSLTSEADTQYF.

The CDR3 region is CASSSTSGKQETQYF. CDR3 in DNA: TGTGCCAGCAGCTCCACTAGCGGGAAACAAGAGACCCAGTACTTC. The chain employs TRBV7-3 and TRBJ2-5, with 10 bases fitting TRBD2. Germline V gene data show CDR1 as SGHTA and CDR2 as FQGTGA. J gave up 2 bases and V 4 bases, and 4 bases lay outside the gene matches. CDR3 size: 15 residues.

V gene TRBV5-6 combines with J gene TRBJ2-7, with 10 bases matching TRBD1. The length of the CDR3 is 14 residues. Germline trimming cut 6 bases from V and 4 bases from J; bases unmatched to any gene: 7. The germline CDR1 and CDR2 sequences are SGHDT and YYEEEE. CDR3 coding DNA: TGTGCCAGCACCGGGACAGGGGCAACTTACGAGCAGTACTTC. It encodes CASTGTGATYEQYF.